This entry lists 26 T cell receptor beta chains sequenced from one sample in a study of T-cell reconstitution after alpha-beta-depleted transplantation in children. A library of TCRbeta sequences, prepared with unique molecular identifiers, was generated. TCRdb recomputed calls from the PCR reads with MiXCR, one row per CDR3 protein. The sample includes approximately 350,000 distinct CDR3 sequences, about 16% of them seen just once. Source: PBMCs, mostly from graft donor cells, taken 360 days after TCRalphabeta/CD19-depleted stem cell transplant. All receptors come from a male patient aged 2 to 9 who had a stem cell transplant for acute lymphoblastic leukemia, so the T cells may come from the graft donor.

The sample holds a few counts of this clonotype. The chain links TRBV11-2 to TRBJ2-1, with TRBD1 as a possible D gene (5 bases). This CDR3 is built from 13 residues. Per germline, CDR1 SGHAT and CDR2 FQNNGV. V shed 3 bases and J shed 4 bases, with 7 bases lying between them. CDR3 in amino acids: CASSFWTYNEQFF. The CDR3 bases are TGTGCCAGCAGCTTCTGGACATACAATGAGCAGTTCTTC.

The chain has TRBV5-2 and TRBJ2-3; TRBD1, the table's D call, was not compared with the DNA. TRBV5-2 is termed a pseudogene. This CDR3 is built from 14 residues. The CDR3 region is CAMGLRRGRNTQYF. As DNA, the CDR3 is TGTGCCATGGGCTTGAGACGGGGCCGGAATACGCAGTATTTT.

The V call is TRBV7-3, the J call TRBJ2-5; 7 bases are a match to TRBD2. Germline V lookup: CDR1 SGHTA, CDR2 FQGTGA. V lost 1 base, J lost 6 bases, and 5 bases stayed unmatched. The CDR3 is made up of 14 amino acids. The DNA of the CDR3 is TGTGCCAGCAGCTTAAGTGGGGGGGGGAAGACCCAGTACTTC. It encodes CASSLSGGGKTQYF.

In this sample, this clonotype turned up a few times. The CDR3 loop reads CASSWTGVETQYF. CDR3 in DNA: TGTGCCAGCAGCTGGACAGGGGTAGAGACCCAGTACTTC. The gene calls are TRBV7-9 and TRBJ2-5; 9 bases are shared with TRBD1. This CDR3 spans 13 amino acids. The V gene end was trimmed by 4 bases and the J gene end by 4 bases; junction bases not matched to a gene: 1. Germline V lookup: CDR1 SEHNR, CDR2 FQNEAQ (reference sequence). Full variable domain (rest looked up from reference TRBV7-9 and TRBJ2-5): DTGVSQNPRHKITKRGQNVTFRCDPISEHNRLYWYRQTLGQGPEFLTYFQNEAQLEKSRLLSDRFSAERPKGSFSTLEIQRTEQGDSAMYLCASSWTGVETQYFGPGTRLLVL.

Only a few counts were recorded for this clonotype. The chain couples TRBV25-1 to TRBJ2-5; no clear D gene. The CDR3 loop spans 15 amino acids. Trimming took off 1 base at V and 2 bases at J, with 11 bases between the two ends. CDR1 is MGHDK, CDR2 SYGVNS, per germline. This CDR3 reads CASSEFGEMQETQYF. CDR3 DNA: TGTGCCAGCAGTGAATTTGGGGAAATGCAAGAGACCCAGTACTTC.

This clonotype was counted many times. V usage is TRBV28 and J usage is TRBJ1-1; tentatively, D is TRBD1 (6 bases). Germline CDR1 MDHEN, CDR2 SYDVKM. This CDR3 is built from 16 residues. The V end was cut by 8 bases, the J end by 1 base, with 20 bases between. The CDR3 protein is CASRSGAIVRNTEAFF. The DNA for the CDR3 is TGTGCCAGCCGCTCGGGGGCGATCGTTCGGAACACTGAAGCTTTCTTT. Full variable domain (missing parts from reference TRBV28 and TRBJ1-1): DVKVTQSSRYLVKRTGEKVFLECVQDMDHENMFWYRQDPGLGLRLIYFSYDVKMKEKGDIPEGYSVSREKKERFSLILESASTNQTSMYLCASRSGAIVRNTEAFFGQGTRLTVV.

This clonotype appeared a few times. V usage is TRBV5-5 and J usage is TRBJ1-1; weak D call: TRBD1 (6 bases). V lost 0 bases and J lost 5, with 14 bases in between. The CDR3 sequence is 15 residues long. Germline assignment: CDR1 SGHKS and CDR2 YYEKEE (reference sequence). The CDR3 region has the DNA TGTGCCAGCAGCTTGGCGAGGCAGGGGAATACTGAAGCTTTCTTT. Protein sequence: CASSLARQGNTEAFF.

The chain has TRBV20-1 and TRBJ1-5; the D gene is possibly TRBD1 (5 bases). V gave up 7 bases and J gave up 6 bases, with 13 bases separating them. This CDR3 is built from 12 residues. The germline gives CDR1 DFQATT, CDR2 SNEGSKA (reference sequence). CDR3 bases: TGCAGTGTACTAGGGGTGGGTCAGCCCCAGCATTTT. The encoded protein is CSVLGVGQPQHF.

A few counts support this clonotype. The chain uses TRBV6-2 or TRBV6-3 and TRBJ1-2, with D possibly matching TRBD1 (5 bases). Germline CDR1 reads MNHEY; CDR2 reads SVGEGT. This CDR3 is built from 13 residues. The V end was cut by 0 bases, the J end by 7 bases, with 9 bases between. CDR3 nucleotides: TGTGCCAGCAGTTACTCGACAGTTACTGGCTACACCTTC. Translation gives CASSYSTVTGYTF.

V usage is TRBV11-2 and J usage is TRBJ2-3, with 13 nucleotides matching TRBD2. The CDR3 is made up of 18 amino acids. V was clipped by 1 base and J by 6 bases; unmatched bases: 10. Germline V gene data show CDR1 as SGHAT and CDR2 as FQNNGV. The CDR3 is CASSLGTSGSPHLDTQYF. Written as DNA, the CDR3 is TGTGCCAGCAGCTTAGGGACTAGCGGGAGCCCCCATTTGGATACGCAGTATTTT.

The chain carries TRBV7-2 and TRBJ2-3; D is uncertain. The CDR3 is 14 amino acids. The germline V gene has CDR1 SGHTA and CDR2 FQGNSA. V lost 5 bases and J lost 5, with 14 bases in between. Here the CDR3 DNA reads TGTGCCAGCAGCCCCGGTCCGGTGGAAGATACGCAGTATTTT. Protein sequence: CASSPGPVEDTQYF.

This clonotype turned up a few times. This chain joins TRBV25-1 and TRBJ2-3; D uncertain. The CDR3 is made up of 16 amino acids. Trimming stripped 7 bases from V and 1 base from J, with 18 bases between. CDR1 and CDR2 (germline): MGHDK, SYGVNS. The CDR3 DNA follows: TGTGCCAGCATCAAGGACCCTGCTCTAGGCACAGATACGCAGTATTTT. Translating it yields CASIKDPALGTDTQYF.

CDR3 in DNA: TGTGCCAGCAGTTCCCCGTTTAAGACCGAGTTCTACGAGCAGTACTTC. Encoded protein: CASSSPFKTEFYEQYF. The rearrangement links TRBV27 to TRBJ2-7; D remains ambiguous. CDR3 length: 16 residues. CDR1 and CDR2 (germline): MNHEY, SMNVEV (reference sequence). The germline V and J ends were trimmed by 4 bases and 3 bases, with 19 bases remaining between them.

This clonotype has a handful of counts. The chain combines TRBV29-1 with TRBJ1-2; D uncertain. The CDR3 totals 11 residues. Trimming pared 4 bases from V and 6 bases from J, leaving 9 bases between. CDR1 and CDR2 (germline): SQVTM, ANQGSEA. The DNA of the CDR3 is TGCAGCGTTGTGCGGTCCCATGGCTACACCTTC. It codes for CSVVRSHGYTF. Filled out from reference TRBV29-1 and TRBJ1-2, the complete variable domain reads SAVISQKPSRDICQRGTSLTIQCQVDSQVTMMFWYRQQPGQSLTLIATANQGSEATYESGFVIDKFPISRPNLTFSTLTVSNMSPEDSSIYLCSVVRSHGYTFGSGTRLTVV.

The chain recombines TRBV24-1 with TRBJ2-3, with 7 bases identical to TRBD1. V dropped 5 bases and J dropped 4; count of bases not matched to a gene: 14. CDR3 length: 17 amino acids. Germline assignment: CDR1 KGHDR and CDR2 SFDVKD. CDR3 in DNA: TGTGCCACCAGTGCCCCCGCCGGGACAGAAGGGGCAGATACGCAGTATTTT. Translation: CATSAPAGTEGADTQYF.

This clonotype was seen a few times. The chain is built from TRBV4-3 and TRBJ2-2; no clear D. The CDR3 is made up of 14 amino acids. Between the trimmed V and J ends, which lost 1 base and 2 bases, there was a span of 5 bases. CDR1 LGHNA and CDR2 YSLEER come from the germline V gene. In nucleotides, the CDR3 is TGCGCCAGCAGCCAAGTCCTTAACACCGGGGAGCTGTTTTTT. This codes for CASSQVLNTGELFF.

V usage is TRBV10-3 and J usage is TRBJ2-1, with D possibly being TRBD1 or TRBD2 (6 bases each). V lost 10 bases, J lost 0 bases, and 10 bases lay in between. The CDR3 spans 13 residues. CDR1 ENHRY and CDR2 SYGVKD come from the germline V gene. CDR3 residues: CASGTPSYNEQFF. The CDR3 DNA sequence: TGTGCCAGCGGGACACCCTCCTACAATGAGCAGTTCTTC.

This chain links TRBV29-1 with TRBJ2-4, with 14 bases fitting TRBD2. This CDR3 contains 13 residues. Looked up from germline, CDR1 is SQVTM and CDR2 is ANQGSEA. Trimming removed 6 bases from V and 16 bases from J; junction bases left unmatched: 11. In nucleotides, the CDR3 is TGCAGCGTCGAAAGACTAGCGGGAGGGGTCAGTTACTTC. As protein: CSVERLAGGVSYF.

This clonotype was observed a few times. V usage is TRBV20-1 and J usage is TRBJ2-1, with TRBD2 identical over 7 bases. The CDR3 sequence is 17 residues long. CDR1 is DFQATT and CDR2 is SNEGSKA in the germline V gene (reference sequence). Unmatched junction bases numbered 14, after V lost 6 bases and J lost 0 bases. The CDR3 sequence: CSATQSGTTLSYNEQFF. For the CDR3, the DNA is TGCAGTGCCACACAATCCGGGACTACGCTCTCCTACAATGAGCAGTTCTTC.

The chain uses TRBV30 and TRBJ2-1; D is perhaps TRBD1 (5 bases). Germline V gene sequence: CDR1 GTSNPN, CDR2 SVGIG (reference sequence). The CDR3 consists of 12 residues. V lost 3 bases to trimming and J lost 12 bases, with 15 bases between them. CDR3 bases: TGTGCCTGGAGCTCCGGACCTAGGGGGCAGTTCTTC. Translated, it gives CAWSSGPRGQFF.

This clonotype has only one observation. The chain combines TRBV28 with TRBJ2-1, with 8 bases identical to TRBD2. Unmatched junction bases numbered 12, after V lost 8 bases and J lost 3 bases. Germline assignment: CDR1 MDHEN and CDR2 SYDVKM. CDR3 size: 16 residues. The CDR3 loop reads CASYSSGSLGYNEQFF. Written as DNA, the CDR3 is TGTGCCAGCTATTCAAGCGGGAGCTTAGGCTACAATGAGCAGTTCTTC.

This clonotype occurred many times. The chain is built from TRBV4-2 and TRBJ2-3; 8 positions match TRBD1. V lost 0 bases and J lost 3; bases outside the gene matches: 8. Per germline, CDR1 LGHNA and CDR2 YNFKEQ. This CDR3 is built from 17 residues. The CDR3 DNA sequence: TGTGCCAGCAGCCAAGATAACAGACAGGGGAGAACAGATACGCAGTATTTT. It encodes CASSQDNRQGRTDTQYF.

This clonotype was seen only a few times. The V gene is TRBV10-2, the J gene TRBJ1-4; 7 bases are a match to TRBD1. CDR1 and CDR2 from the germline V gene are WSHSY and SAAADI. The CDR3 extends over 14 amino acids. Unmatched junction bases numbered 7, after V lost 6 bases and J lost 6 bases. The chain's CDR3 is CASSHPGTDEKLFF. The CDR3 DNA is TGCGCCAGCAGCCACCCCGGGACAGATGAAAAACTGTTTTTT.

As regards this clonotype: This may come from a read error, since a much larger clone is one base off. This chain connects TRBV12-3 or TRBV12-4 to TRBJ2-4, with D tentatively TRBD1 (7 bases). The CDR3 covers 15 residues. The CDR3 loop reads CASSPGDRTKNNQYF. The CDR3 nucleotides are TGTGCCAGCAGCCCGGGGGACAGAACCAAAAACAATCAGTACTTC.

The genes are TRBV6-5 and TRBJ2-7; unclear D gene. Germline V gene lookup returns CDR1 MNHEY and CDR2 SVGAGI. V dropped 4 bases and J dropped 1 base, with 8 bases sitting between them. The CDR3 totals 13 residues. The CDR3 DNA is TGTGCCAGCAGTTCATTTGAATCCTACGAGCAGTACTTC. This translates into CASSSFESYEQYF.

The chain carries TRBV20-1 and TRBJ2-2; 7 positions agree with TRBD2. J was trimmed by 2 bases and V by 1 base; bases with no gene match: 7. Germline V CDR1 and CDR2: DFQATT, SNEGSKA (reference sequence). The CDR3 contains 16 residues. In DNA, the CDR3 is TGCAGTGCTAGAGGCAACCTAGCGGTTAACACCGGGGAGCTGTTTTTT. It is translated as CSARGNLAVNTGELFF.